The source of this T cell receptor beta chain is a study of T cell responses to AZD1222 COVID-19 vaccine. CDR3 length: 15 amino acids. Germline V lookup: CDR1 SEHNR, CDR2 FQNEAQ (reference sequence). Trimming cost V 5 bases and J 9 bases; bases outside gene matches: 8. Measured with immunoSEQ multiplex PCR; TCRdb has only the in-frame clones, and not every one. The sample lists 250,000 to 300,000 clones, about 94% occurring once. This sequence was found in an adult who received the AZD1222 COVID-19 vaccine. Material: peripheral blood, obtained 28 days after the second AZD1222 dose. V usage is TRBV7-9 and J usage is TRBJ1-6; TRBD1 aligns across 9 bases. The CDR3 DNA follows: TGTGCCAGCAGCCCACCAGGGACAGGGCTTTCACCCCTCCACTTT. Protein: CASSPPGTGLSPLHF.